The clone carrying this T cell receptor beta chain has only a few counts. Per the study methods: Nucleated cell counts were estimated from reference gene primer amplification. TCRdb keeps only in-frame clones here, not all; method: immunoSEQ multiplex PCR. The DNA was the basis for D and trimming; V, J and clone size are from that table. This table holds 100,000 to 150,000 clones, about 70% found once. The record originates from a study of blood T cell repertoires in COVID-19. Losses at the gene ends were 5 bases for V and 3 bases for J; bases not matched to a gene: 6. This CDR3 contains 15 residues. Germline lookup yields CDR1 SGHDN and CDR2 FVKESK.

The sequence derives from a woman aged 65 to 85 with acute or convalescent COVID-19. The rearrangement joins TRBV14 to TRBJ2-7; 11 bases are a match to TRBD1. The specimen was peripheral blood. CDR3 in amino acids: CASSSLGTGGYEQYF. The CDR3 DNA is TGTGCCAGCAGCTCCTTGGGGACAGGGGGCTACGAGCAGTACTTC.